The 31 T cell receptor beta chains below come from one sample, sequenced in a study of metastatic and nonmetastatic thyroid tumors. TCRdb recomputed clones from the PCR reads via MiXCR. The sample shows about 64,000 clones, about 3.8% of them seen only once. Among the patients, none had received any treatment before thyroid surgery. The sequenced sample consisted of blood. The receptors come from a female donor with papillary thyroid cancer or a benign thyroid nodule (not recorded which). Some clones in this sample may be carry-over from other donors' samples.

V and J are TRBV4-1 and TRBJ2-3; D uncertain. Germline CDR1 reads MGHRA; CDR2 reads YSYEKL. The germline V and J ends were trimmed by 1 base and 2 bases, with 13 bases remaining between them. The CDR3 is 16 amino acids. CDR3 DNA: TGCGCCAGCAGCCAAGGTCCGGACCGAAACACAGATACGCAGTATTTT. This sequence encodes CASSQGPDRNTDTQYF.

This clone was detected only a few times. The CDR3 loop reads CANRRGDMGSNEQFF. CDR3 sequence (DNA): TGTGCCAACAGAAGGGGGGACATGGGCTCCAATGAGCAGTTCTTC. The chain uses TRBV6-2 or TRBV6-3 and TRBJ2-1, with D possibly being TRBD1 or TRBD2 (6 bases each). The CDR3 spans 15 residues. V was shortened by 10 bases and J by 6 bases, with 22 bases between the two germline ends. Germline CDR1 reads MNHEY; CDR2 reads SVGEGT.

In its sample, this clone was seen many times. This CDR3 reads CASSLFAGWSYNSPLHF. For the CDR3, the DNA is TGTGCCAGCAGCTTATTCGCAGGGTGGTCCTATAATTCACCCCTCCACTTT. The chain links TRBV11-2 to TRBJ1-6; a weak D match, TRBD1 (5 bases). CDR3 length equals 17 residues. Germline lookup yields CDR1 SGHAT and CDR2 FQNNGV. V lost 2 bases and J 1 base, leaving 12 bases between the germline ends.

About this clone itself: A much larger clone lies a single base off, so this may be a read error. The chain employs TRBV3-1 and TRBJ1-3; the D is unclear. Germline assignment: CDR1 LGHDT and CDR2 YNNKEL (reference sequence). The CDR3 contains 16 residues. Trimming stripped 4 bases from V and 4 bases from J, with 17 bases between. This CDR3 is CASSLLGWGRGNTIYF. CDR3 DNA sequence: TGTGCCAGCAGCCTCTTAGGGTGGGGTCGAGGAAACACCATATATTTT.

Ten or more counts support this clone. The chain is built from TRBV24-1 and TRBJ2-1; tentative D call: TRBD1 (5 bases). V was trimmed by 8 bases and J by 7 bases, leaving 8 bases between them. The CDR3 sequence is 11 residues long. CDR1 is KGHDR and CDR2 is SFDVKD in the germline V gene. For the CDR3, the DNA is TGTGCCACCACCAACAGGAATGAGCAGTTCTTC. This gives the protein CATTNRNEQFF.

The chain employs TRBV6-1 and TRBJ1-2; no clear D. The ends were cut back, 9 bases at V and 5 bases at J, with 19 bases in the middle. CDR3 length equals 14 residues. Germline V gives CDR1 MNHNS, CDR2 SASEGT. CDR3 nucleotide sequence: TGTGCCAGAAAGGATAAAATTCTACTGTATGGCTACACCTTC. Its protein product is CARKDKILLYGYTF.

This clone was counted ten times or more. The genes are TRBV19 and TRBJ2-2, with 7 bases lining up with TRBD1. V shed 3 bases, J shed 7 bases, and the junction held 11 bases outside the gene matches. Germline V gene lookup returns CDR1 LNHDA and CDR2 SQIVND (reference sequence). This CDR3 is built from 16 residues. The CDR3 is CASSMRGLVGSGELFF. In nucleotides, the CDR3 is TGTGCCAGTAGTATGAGGGGGCTGGTCGGCAGCGGGGAGCTGTTTTTT. Supplemented by reference TRBV19 and TRBJ2-2, the full variable domain reads DGGITQSPKYLFRKEGQNVTLSCEQNLNHDAMYWYRQDPGQGLRLIYYSQIVNDFQKGDIAEGYSVSREKKESFPLTVTSAQKNPTAFYLCASSMRGLVGSGELFFGEGSRLTVL.

This clone was counted a few times. The V call is TRBV6-1, the J call TRBJ1-2; D is uncertain. V was cut by 2 bases and J by 2 bases, with 9 bases left in between. The CDR3 is 14 amino acids. Germline-derived CDR1 and CDR2 are MNHNS and SASEGT. CDR3 sequence reads: CASSEPWANYGYTF. The CDR3 bases are TGTGCCAGCAGTGAACCCTGGGCAAACTATGGCTACACCTTC.

This clone was counted at least ten times. The CDR3: CATSDTSQGALGYTF. DNA of the CDR3: TGTGCCACCAGTGATACTTCTCAGGGGGCCTTGGGCTACACCTTC. J is TRBJ1-2 and V is TRBV24-1; the match to TRBD1 covers 8 bases. The ends lost 3 bases at V and 8 bases at J; junction bases unmatched: 10. In germline, CDR1 is KGHDR, CDR2 SFDVKD. This CDR3 has 15 amino acids.

Notes on this clone: Just one base apart from a much larger clone, this may be a read error. The chain joins TRBV5-1 to TRBJ2-3; D unresolved. Germline values: CDR1 SGHRS, CDR2 YFSETQ. V dropped 3 bases and J dropped 6 bases, with 14 bases sitting between them. The CDR3 is made up of 14 amino acids. CDR3 DNA: TGCGCCAGCAGCTCAGTACAGAGGTCTGATACGCAGTATTTT. Amino acids: CASSSVQRSDTQYF.

A few counts support this clone. CDR3 sequence (DNA): TGTGCCAGCAGCCCCCGGACCCGTGTAGAGACCCAGTACTTC. Translation gives CASSPRTRVETQYF. This chain connects TRBV9 to TRBJ2-5; unclear D gene. CDR1 is SGDLS, CDR2 YYNGEE, per germline. Between the trimmed V and J ends, which lost 4 bases and 4 bases, there was a span of 14 bases. CDR3 size: 14 residues.

This clone was found many times. The rearrangement joins TRBV2 to TRBJ2-7, with 8 bases matching TRBD2. Trimming cost V 6 bases and J 5 bases; bases outside gene matches: 6. The germline V gene encodes CDR1 SNHLY and CDR2 FYNNEI. The CDR3 contains 13 residues. This chain's CDR3 is CASREREIHEQYF. The CDR3 nucleotides are TGTGCCAGCAGAGAGCGGGAGATCCACGAGCAGTACTTC.

Details on this clone: This may arise from a read error, as a much more abundant clone is one base away. The V gene is TRBV10-3, the J gene TRBJ2-5; a possible D gene is TRBD1 (5 bases). Looked up from germline, CDR1 is ENHRY and CDR2 is SYGVKD. Trimming stripped 3 bases from V and 5 bases from J, with 13 bases between. This CDR3 has 14 amino acids. DNA of the CDR3: TGTGCCATCAGTGATATTCCAGGGTTGGAGACCCAGTACTTC. This translates into CAISDIPGLETQYF.

In its sample, this clone was seen a few times. The chain has TRBV3-1 and TRBJ2-3; 7 bases are a match to TRBD2. V was clipped by 5 bases and J by 5 bases; unmatched bases: 13. This CDR3 has 16 amino acids. CDR1 and CDR2 (germline): LGHDT, YNNKEL (reference sequence). CDR3 DNA sequence: TGTGCCAGCAGCTATAAGGGCGGGAGAGAAGGAGATACGCAGTATTTT. Residues: CASSYKGGREGDTQYF.

This clone was counted between two and nine times. Relative to the germline gene, one junction end is altered; a read error may explain this. The chain combines TRBV20-1 with TRBJ2-1; 11 nucleotides match TRBD2. The CDR3 runs to 16 residues. CDR1 is DFQATT, CDR2 SNEGSKA, per germline (reference sequence). Here the CDR3 reads CSTRDGSSSGRVKQFF. In DNA form, the CDR3 reads TGCAGTACTAGAGATGGGAGCAGTAGCGGGAGGGTGAAGCAGTTCTTC.

This clone was found many times. Here the CDR3 DNA reads TGTGCCAGCAGCTTGGGCTTCTACAATGAGCAGTTCTTC. This translates into CASSLGFYNEQFF. This chain joins TRBV7-6 and TRBJ2-1; the D is unclear. This CDR3 region has 13 residues. V lost 3 bases and J 3 bases, leaving 6 bases between the germline ends. CDR1 and CDR2 (germline): SGHVS, FNYEAQ.

This clone was picked up a small number of times. Additional DNA sequences in this sample encode the identical CDR3. This chain uses TRBV28 with TRBJ1-1; 7 bases match TRBD1. Germline V lookup: CDR1 MDHEN, CDR2 SYDVKM. The V and J ends lost 4 bases and 4 bases, in that order; junction bases with no gene match: 9. The CDR3 consists of 15 residues. CDR3 nucleotides: TGTGCCAGCAGTTCCCTTCGCGACAGGGCCACTGAAGCTTTCTTT. Encoded protein: CASSSLRDRATEAFF.

The chain employs TRBV10-2 and TRBJ2-2; TRBD2 matches at 9 bases. The ends lost 7 bases at V and 5 bases at J; junction bases unmatched: 5. CDR1 is WSHSY, CDR2 SAAADI, per germline. The CDR3 runs to 14 residues. CDR3 protein: CASKRGGGTGELFF. The CDR3 DNA sequence: TGCGCCAGCAAACGCGGGGGGGGAACCGGGGAGCTGTTTTTT.

This clone was seen many times. The chain carries TRBV19 and TRBJ2-1, with 11 nucleotides matching TRBD2. The CDR3 runs to 15 residues. With V trimmed by 4 bases and J by 6 bases, 5 bases remained unmatched. Germline assignment: CDR1 LNHDA and CDR2 SQIVND (reference sequence). The CDR3 DNA is TGTGCCAGTAGTAAGGCTAGCGGGAGGTTCAATGAGCAGTTCTTC. Protein product: CASSKASGRFNEQFF.

This clone was seen ten or more times. The CDR3 reads CASSLAGTGNTIYF. The DNA for the CDR3 is TGTGCCAGCAGTCTAGCAGGGACTGGAAACACCATATATTTT. V is TRBV6-1 and J is TRBJ1-3, with D tentatively TRBD1 (5 bases). Germline-derived CDR1 and CDR2 are MNHNS and SASEGT. The CDR3 contains 14 residues. Between the trimmed V and J ends, which lost 5 bases and 2 bases, there was a span of 10 bases.

This clone was seen ten or more times. Germline and junction disagree at one end, which may indicate a read error. This chain joins TRBV12-3 or TRBV12-4 and TRBJ2-5; D uncertain. The CDR3 extends over 12 amino acids. The CDR3 coding sequence is TGTGCCAGCAGTTTTCTTCAAGGGACCCAGTACTTC. Encoded protein: CASSFLQGTQYF.

The genes are TRBV15 and TRBJ1-2, with TRBD1 identical over 7 bases. Germline CDR1 reads LNHNV; CDR2 reads YYDKDF (reference sequence). The ends lost 5 bases at V and 3 bases at J; junction bases unmatched: 3. CDR3 length: 13 amino acids. The CDR3 region has the DNA TGTGCCACCAGCGCCGGGACAGACTATGGCTACACCTTC. Its translation is CATSAGTDYGYTF.

The V and J genes are TRBV6-2 or TRBV6-3 and TRBJ2-7; D is possibly TRBD1 or TRBD2 (5 bases each). V lost 6 bases and J lost 3, with 12 bases in between. CDR1 is MNHEY, CDR2 SVGEGT, per germline. The CDR3 has 13 residues. The CDR3 sequence: CASRGDGYYEQYF. The CDR3 DNA follows: TGTGCCAGCAGGGGGGACGGATACTACGAGCAGTACTTC.

This clone has a count of ten or more. This chain joins TRBV19 and TRBJ2-7, with TRBD2 matching over 14 bases. The germline CDR1 and CDR2 sequences are LNHDA and SQIVND (reference sequence). The CDR3 has 15 residues. V trimming: 7 bases; J trimming: 3 bases; junction bases outside the gene matches: 5. This CDR3 is CASTGLAGGGYEQYF. DNA of the CDR3: TGTGCCAGTACCGGACTAGCGGGAGGTGGCTACGAGCAGTACTTC. Full variable domain (outside the CDR3, taken from reference TRBV19 and TRBJ2-7): DGGITQSPKYLFRKEGQNVTLSCEQNLNHDAMYWYRQDPGQGLRLIYYSQIVNDFQKGDIAEGYSVSREKKESFPLTVTSAQKNPTAFYLCASTGLAGGGYEQYFGPGTRLTVT.

This clone occurred many times. The V call is TRBV7-3, the J call TRBJ2-1; 11 bases are a match to TRBD2. The CDR3 sequence is 16 residues long. Trimming took 3 bases from V and 8 from J; bases not matched to a gene: 9. Germline V gene lookup returns CDR1 SGHTA and CDR2 FQGTGA. The CDR3 region has the DNA TGTGCCAGCAGCTTTAGCGGGAGGGCCGAGTATTATGAGCAGTTCTTC. This gives the protein CASSFSGRAEYYEQFF. The whole variable domain, remainder taken from reference TRBV7-3 and TRBJ2-1, is GAGVSQTPSNKVTEKGKYVELRCDPISGHTALYWYRQSLGQGPEFLIYFQGTGAADDSGLPNDRFFAVRPEGSVSTLKIQRTERGDSAVYLCASSFSGRAEYYEQFFGPGTRLTVL.

This clone was detected many times. The chain employs TRBV19 and TRBJ2-7; D remains unclear. The CDR3 totals 14 residues. CDR1 and CDR2 (germline): LNHDA, SQIVND (reference sequence). Trimming shortened V by 4 bases and J by 1 base, and 11 bases separated the two germline ends. Here the CDR3 DNA reads TGTGCCAGTAGTAATTTCGACTCTTCCTACGAGCAGTACTTC. This gives the protein CASSNFDSSYEQYF.

Remarks on this clone: This could be a read error, since a much larger clone is one nucleotide away. Other DNA variants within this sample encode the same CDR3. This chain joins TRBV7-9 and TRBJ2-3; no firm D call. Trimming stripped 1 base from V and 0 bases from J, with 8 bases between. Germline V gene sequence: CDR1 SEHNR, CDR2 FQNEAQ (reference sequence). The CDR3 has 15 amino acids. CDR3: CASSLVRHSTDTQYF. CDR3 coding DNA: TGTGCCAGCAGCTTAGTCCGTCATAGCACAGATACGCAGTATTTT.

This clone showed up many times. The chain carries TRBV2 and TRBJ2-1; possibly TRBD2 for D (6 bases). The germline V gene encodes CDR1 SNHLY and CDR2 FYNNEI. CDR3 size: 17 residues. V lost 2 bases and J 7 bases, leaving 21 bases between the germline ends. CDR3 DNA: TGTGCCAGCAGTGAAAGCACCCCACGGAGGGGCGGGAATGAGCAGTTCTTC. Its translation is CASSESTPRRGGNEQFF.

This clone occurred a few times. The chain carries TRBV5-4 and TRBJ2-1; unclear D gene. Per germline, CDR1 SGHNT and CDR2 YYREEE (reference sequence). This CDR3 comprises 14 residues. The V end lost 0 bases, the J end lost 4 bases, and 8 bases lay between the germline ends. CDR3 DNA sequence: TGTGCCAGCAGCTTGGAAGGACCTTACAATGAGCAGTTCTTC. Protein: CASSLEGPYNEQFF. Full variable domain (remainder filled in from reference TRBV5-4 and TRBJ2-1): ETGVTQSPTHLIKTRGQQVTLRCSSQSGHNTVSWYQQALGQGPQFIFQYYREEENGRGNFPPRFSGLQFPNYSSELNVNALELDDSALYLCASSLEGPYNEQFFGPGTRLTVL.

For this clone: This sequence may be a read error, since a much larger clone differs from it by one base. Different DNA sequences within this sample yield the same CDR3. V is TRBV9 and J is TRBJ2-2; TRBD2 might be the D (5 bases). CDR1 is SGDLS and CDR2 is YYNGEE in the germline V gene. This CDR3 is built from 14 residues. This chain's CDR3 is CASRPGTNTGELFF. The CDR3 nucleotides are TGTGCCAGCAGGCCGGGCACGAACACCGGGGAGCTTTTTTTT.

A remark on this clone: This may come from a read error, since a much larger clone is one base off. This chain joins TRBV18 and TRBJ2-2, with D tentatively TRBD1 or TRBD2 (6 bases each). The ends were cut back, 9 bases at V and 1 base at J, with 12 bases in the middle. Looked up from germline, CDR1 is KGHSH and CDR2 is LQKENI. The CDR3 totals 14 residues. In DNA form, the CDR3 reads TGTGCCAGAGGGGGGCAGCGGAACACCGGGGAGCTGTTTTTT. This codes for CARGGQRNTGELFF. The whole variable domain, filled in from reference TRBV18 and TRBJ2-2, reads NAGVMQNPRHLVRRRGQEARLRCSPMKGHSHVYWYRQLPEEGLKFMVYLQKENIIDESGMPKERFSAEFPKEGPSILRIQQVVRGDSAAYFCARGGQRNTGELFFGEGSRLTVL.